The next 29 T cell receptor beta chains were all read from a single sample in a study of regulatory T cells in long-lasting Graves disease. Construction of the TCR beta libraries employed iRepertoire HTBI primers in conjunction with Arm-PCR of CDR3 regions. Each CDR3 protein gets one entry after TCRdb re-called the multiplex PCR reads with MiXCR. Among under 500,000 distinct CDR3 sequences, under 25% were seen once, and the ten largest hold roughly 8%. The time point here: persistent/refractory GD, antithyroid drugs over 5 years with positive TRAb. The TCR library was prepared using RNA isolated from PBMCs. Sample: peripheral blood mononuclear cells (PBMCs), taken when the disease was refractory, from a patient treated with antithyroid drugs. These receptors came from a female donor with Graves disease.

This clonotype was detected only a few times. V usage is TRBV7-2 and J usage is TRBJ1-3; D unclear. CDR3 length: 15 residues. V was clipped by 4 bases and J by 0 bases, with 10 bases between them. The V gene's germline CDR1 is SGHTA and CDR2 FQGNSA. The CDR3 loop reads CASSSRLTSGNTIYF. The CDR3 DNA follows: TGTGCCAGCAGCTCCCGTCTGACCTCTGGAAACACCATATATTTT.

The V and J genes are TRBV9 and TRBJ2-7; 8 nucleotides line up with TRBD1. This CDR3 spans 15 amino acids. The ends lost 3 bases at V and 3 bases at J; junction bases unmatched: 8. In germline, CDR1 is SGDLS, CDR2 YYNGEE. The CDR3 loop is CASSATGTGHYEQYF. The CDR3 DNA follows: TGTGCCAGCAGCGCGACGGGGACAGGTCACTACGAGCAGTACTTC.

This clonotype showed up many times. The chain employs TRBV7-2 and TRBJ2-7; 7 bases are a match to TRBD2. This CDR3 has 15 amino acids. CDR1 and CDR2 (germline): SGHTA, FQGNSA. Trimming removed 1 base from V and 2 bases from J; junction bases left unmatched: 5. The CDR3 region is CASSLELAVTYEQYF. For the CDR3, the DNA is TGTGCCAGCAGCTTAGAGCTAGCGGTTACCTACGAGCAGTACTTC.

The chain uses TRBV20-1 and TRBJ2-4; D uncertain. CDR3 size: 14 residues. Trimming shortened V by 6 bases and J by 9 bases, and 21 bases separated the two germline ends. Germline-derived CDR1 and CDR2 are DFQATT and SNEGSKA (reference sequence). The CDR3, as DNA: TGCAGTGCCCCTCAGGATAACGTCGTCGGCATTCAGTACTTC. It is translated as CSAPQDNVVGIQYF.

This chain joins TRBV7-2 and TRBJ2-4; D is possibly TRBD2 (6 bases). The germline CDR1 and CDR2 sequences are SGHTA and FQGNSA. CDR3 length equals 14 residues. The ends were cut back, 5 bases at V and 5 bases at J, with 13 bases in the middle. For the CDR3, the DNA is TGTGCCAGCAGCCCGGGAGAGTACCAAAACATTCAGTACTTC. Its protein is CASSPGEYQNIQYF.

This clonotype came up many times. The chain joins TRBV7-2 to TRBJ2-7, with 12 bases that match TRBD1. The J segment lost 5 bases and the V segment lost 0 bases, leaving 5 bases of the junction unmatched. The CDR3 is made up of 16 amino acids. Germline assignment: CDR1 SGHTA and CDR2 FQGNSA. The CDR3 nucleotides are TGTGCCAGCAGCTTAGCCCCGGGACAGGGGGCGAACGAGCAGTACTTC. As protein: CASSLAPGQGANEQYF.

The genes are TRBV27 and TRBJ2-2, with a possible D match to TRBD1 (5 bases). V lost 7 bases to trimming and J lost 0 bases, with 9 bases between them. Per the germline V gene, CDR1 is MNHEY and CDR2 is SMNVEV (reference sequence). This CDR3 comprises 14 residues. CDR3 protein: CASTWTPNTGELFF. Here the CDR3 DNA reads TGTGCCAGCACCTGGACACCGAACACCGGGGAGCTGTTTTTT.

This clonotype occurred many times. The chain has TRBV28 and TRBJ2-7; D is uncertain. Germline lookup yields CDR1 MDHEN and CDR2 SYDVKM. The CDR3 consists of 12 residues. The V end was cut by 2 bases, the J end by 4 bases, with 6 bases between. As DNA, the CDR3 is TGTGCCAGCAGTTTAAACGAATACGAGCAGTACTTC. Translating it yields CASSLNEYEQYF.

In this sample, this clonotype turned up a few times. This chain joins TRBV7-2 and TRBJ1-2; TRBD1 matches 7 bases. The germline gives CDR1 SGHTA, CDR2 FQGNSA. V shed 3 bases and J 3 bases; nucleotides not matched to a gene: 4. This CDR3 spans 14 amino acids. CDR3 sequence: CASSLEGADYGYTF. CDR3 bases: TGTGCCAGCAGCTTGGAGGGGGCTGACTATGGCTACACCTTC. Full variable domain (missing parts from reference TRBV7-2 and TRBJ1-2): GAGVSQSPSNKVTEKGKDVELRCDPISGHTALYWYRQSLGQGLEFLIYFQGNSAPDKSGLPSDRFSAERTGGSVSTLTIQRTQQEDSAVYLCASSLEGADYGYTFGSGTRLTVV.

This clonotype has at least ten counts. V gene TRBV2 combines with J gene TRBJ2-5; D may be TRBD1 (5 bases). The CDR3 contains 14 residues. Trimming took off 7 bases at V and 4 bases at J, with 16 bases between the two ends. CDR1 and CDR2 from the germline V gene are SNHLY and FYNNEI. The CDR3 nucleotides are TGTGCCAGCATCCTTGGGGCAGTAAGAGAGACCCAGTACTTC. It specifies CASILGAVRETQYF.

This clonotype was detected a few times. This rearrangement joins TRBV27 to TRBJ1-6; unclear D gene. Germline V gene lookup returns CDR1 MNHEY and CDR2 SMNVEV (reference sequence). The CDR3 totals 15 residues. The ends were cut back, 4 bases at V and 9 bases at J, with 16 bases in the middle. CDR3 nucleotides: TGTGCCAGCAGTTCTCGCCGGGTCTGGAGTTCACCCCTCCACTTT. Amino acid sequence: CASSSRRVWSSPLHF.

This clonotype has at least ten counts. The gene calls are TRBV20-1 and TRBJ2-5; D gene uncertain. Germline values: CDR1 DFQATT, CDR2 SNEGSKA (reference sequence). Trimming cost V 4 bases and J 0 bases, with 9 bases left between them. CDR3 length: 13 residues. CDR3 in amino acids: CSAIQPYQETQYF. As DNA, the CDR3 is TGCAGTGCTATTCAGCCTTACCAAGAGACCCAGTACTTC.

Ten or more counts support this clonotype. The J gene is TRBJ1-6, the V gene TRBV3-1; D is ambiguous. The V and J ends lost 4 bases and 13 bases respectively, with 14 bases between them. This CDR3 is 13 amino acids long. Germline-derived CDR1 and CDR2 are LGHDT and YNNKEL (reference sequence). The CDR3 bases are TGTGCCAGCAGCCGAGGCAGATTTACGCCCCTCCACTTT. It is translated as CASSRGRFTPLHF.

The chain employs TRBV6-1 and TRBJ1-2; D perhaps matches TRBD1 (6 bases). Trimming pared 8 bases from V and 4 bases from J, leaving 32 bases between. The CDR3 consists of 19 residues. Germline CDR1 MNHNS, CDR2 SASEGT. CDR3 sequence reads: CASHRDILRGPNLFYGYTF. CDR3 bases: TGTGCCAGCCATAGGGACATCCTTAGGGGCCCGAACTTATTCTATGGCTACACCTTC.

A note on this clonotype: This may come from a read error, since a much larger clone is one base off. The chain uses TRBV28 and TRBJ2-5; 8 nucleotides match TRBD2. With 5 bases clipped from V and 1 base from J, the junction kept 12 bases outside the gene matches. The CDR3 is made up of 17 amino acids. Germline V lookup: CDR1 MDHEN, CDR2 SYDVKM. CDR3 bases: TGTGCCAGCAGTAACGAACTAGCGGACTCCACCCAAGAGACCCAGTACTTC. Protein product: CASSNELADSTQETQYF.

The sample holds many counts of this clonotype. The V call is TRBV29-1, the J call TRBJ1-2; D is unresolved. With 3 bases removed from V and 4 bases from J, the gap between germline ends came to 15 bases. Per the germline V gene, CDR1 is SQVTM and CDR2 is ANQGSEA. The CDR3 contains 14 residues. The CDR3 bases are TGCAGCGTTGATACCGGGGTTGAGGGCTATGGCTACACCTTC. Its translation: CSVDTGVEGYGYTF.

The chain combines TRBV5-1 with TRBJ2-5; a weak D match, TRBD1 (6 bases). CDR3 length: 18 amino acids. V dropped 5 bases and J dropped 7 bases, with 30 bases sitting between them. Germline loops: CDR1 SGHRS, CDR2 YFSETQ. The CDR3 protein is CASRGARFTRDSPTTQYF. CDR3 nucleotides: TGCGCCAGCAGGGGGGCCCGATTTACCAGGGATTCCCCGACGACCCAGTACTTC.

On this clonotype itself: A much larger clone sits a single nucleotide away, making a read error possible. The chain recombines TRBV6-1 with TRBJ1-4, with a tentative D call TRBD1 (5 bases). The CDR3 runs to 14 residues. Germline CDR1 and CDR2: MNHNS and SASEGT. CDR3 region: CVTGRPGMVEKLFF. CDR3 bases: TGTGTCACAGGCCGCCCAGGGATGGTTGAAAAACTGTTTTTT.

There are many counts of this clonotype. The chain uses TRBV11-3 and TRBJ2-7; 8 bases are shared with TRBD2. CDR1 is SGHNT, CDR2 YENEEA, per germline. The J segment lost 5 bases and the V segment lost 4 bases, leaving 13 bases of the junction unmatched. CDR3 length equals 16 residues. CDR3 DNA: TGTGCCAGCAGCTCCCTCATAGCGGGAAAGTGGGACGAGCAGTACTTC. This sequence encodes CASSSLIAGKWDEQYF. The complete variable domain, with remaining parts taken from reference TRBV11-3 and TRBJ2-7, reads EAGVVQSPRYKIIEKKQPVAFWCNPISGHNTLYWYLQNLGQGPELLIRYENEEAVDDSQLPKDRFSAERLKGVDSTLKIQPAELGDSAVYLCASSSLIAGKWDEQYFGPGTRLTVT.

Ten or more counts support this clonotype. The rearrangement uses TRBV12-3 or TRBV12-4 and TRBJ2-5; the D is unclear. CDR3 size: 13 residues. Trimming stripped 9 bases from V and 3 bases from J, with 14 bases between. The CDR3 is CASVSRAKETQYF. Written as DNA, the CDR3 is TGTGCCAGTGTATCCCGGGCCAAAGAGACCCAGTACTTC.

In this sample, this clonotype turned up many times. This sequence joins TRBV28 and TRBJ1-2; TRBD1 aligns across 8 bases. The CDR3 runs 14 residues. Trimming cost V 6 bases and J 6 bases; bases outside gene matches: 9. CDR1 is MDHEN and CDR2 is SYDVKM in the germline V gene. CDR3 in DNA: TGTGCCAGCAGCTTACTACAGGGGGTCGATGGCTACACCTTC. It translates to CASSLLQGVDGYTF.

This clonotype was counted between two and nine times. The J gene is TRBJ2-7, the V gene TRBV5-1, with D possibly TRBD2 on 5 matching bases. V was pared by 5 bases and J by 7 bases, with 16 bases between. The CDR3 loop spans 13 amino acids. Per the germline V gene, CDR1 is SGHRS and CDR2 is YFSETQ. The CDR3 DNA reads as TGCGCCAGCAGGTGGCCAGGAGGAGGAGAGCAGTACTTC. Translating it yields CASRWPGGGEQYF.

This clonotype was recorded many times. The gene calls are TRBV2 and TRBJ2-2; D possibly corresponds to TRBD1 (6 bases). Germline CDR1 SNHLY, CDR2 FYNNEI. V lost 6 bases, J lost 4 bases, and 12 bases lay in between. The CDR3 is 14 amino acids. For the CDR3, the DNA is TGTGCCAGCAGGAAGGACAGCTCCACCGGGGAGCTGTTTTTT. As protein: CASRKDSSTGELFF.

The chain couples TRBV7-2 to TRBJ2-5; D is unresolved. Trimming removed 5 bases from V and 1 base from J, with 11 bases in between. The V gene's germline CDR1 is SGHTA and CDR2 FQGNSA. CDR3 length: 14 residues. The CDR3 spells CASSSRKVQETQYF. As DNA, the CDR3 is TGTGCCAGCAGCAGCCGCAAAGTCCAAGAGACCCAGTACTTC. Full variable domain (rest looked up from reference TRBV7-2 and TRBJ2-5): GAGVSQSPSNKVTEKGKDVELRCDPISGHTALYWYRQSLGQGLEFLIYFQGNSAPDKSGLPSDRFSAERTGGSVSTLTIQRTQQEDSAVYLCASSSRKVQETQYFGPGTRLLVL.

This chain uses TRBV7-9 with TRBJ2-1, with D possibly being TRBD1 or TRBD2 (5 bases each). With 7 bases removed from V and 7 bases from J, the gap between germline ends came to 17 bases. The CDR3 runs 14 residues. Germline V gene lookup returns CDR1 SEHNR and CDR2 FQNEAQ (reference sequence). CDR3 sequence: CASTYGTDPNEQFF. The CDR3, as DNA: TGTGCCAGCACCTACGGGACGGACCCAAATGAGCAGTTCTTC.

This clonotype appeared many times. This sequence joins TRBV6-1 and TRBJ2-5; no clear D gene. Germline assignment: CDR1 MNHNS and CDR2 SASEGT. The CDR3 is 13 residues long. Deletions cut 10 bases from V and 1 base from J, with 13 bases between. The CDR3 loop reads CATHGALQETQYF. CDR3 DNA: TGTGCCACCCACGGTGCCCTCCAAGAGACCCAGTACTTC.

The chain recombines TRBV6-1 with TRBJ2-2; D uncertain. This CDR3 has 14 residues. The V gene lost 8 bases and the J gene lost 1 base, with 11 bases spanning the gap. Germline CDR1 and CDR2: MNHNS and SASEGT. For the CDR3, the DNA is TGTGCCAGCCGACCGGAGCTGAACACCGGGGAGCTGTTTTTT. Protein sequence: CASRPELNTGELFF.

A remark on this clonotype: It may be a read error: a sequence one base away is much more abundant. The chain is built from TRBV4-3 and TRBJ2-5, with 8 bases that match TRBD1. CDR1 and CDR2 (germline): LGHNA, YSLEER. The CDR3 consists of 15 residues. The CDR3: CASSPRGLWGETQCF. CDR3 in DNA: TGCGCCAGCAGCCCCAGGGGGCTATGGGGAGAGACCCAGTGCTTC.

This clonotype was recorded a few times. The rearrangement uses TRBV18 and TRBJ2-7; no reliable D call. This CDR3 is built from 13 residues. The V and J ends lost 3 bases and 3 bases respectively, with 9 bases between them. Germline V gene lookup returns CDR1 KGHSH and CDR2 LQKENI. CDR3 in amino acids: CASSPGPNYEQYF. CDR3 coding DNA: TGTGCCAGCTCACCTGGACCCAACTACGAGCAGTACTTC.